This TCR beta chain was retrieved from a study of blood T cell repertoires in COVID-19. The trim removed 1 base at V and 3 bases at J, leaving 17 bases unmatched. This CDR3 region has 19 residues. Germline CDR1 reads GTSNPN; CDR2 reads SVGIG (reference sequence). Method: immunoSEQ multiplex PCR; TCRdb's copy keeps in-frame clones and lacks some. The sample contains approximately 150,000 clones, 90% to 95% of which appear only once. This chain links TRBV30 with TRBJ1-4; 7 bases match TRBD1. Sequencing was carried out using peripheral blood. The receptor was derived from a woman aged 55 to 70 with COVID-19, enrolled during active disease. The CDR3 spells CAWSAYVQTYRGSNEKLFF. In DNA form, the CDR3 reads TGTGCCTGGAGTGCCTACGTCCAAACCTACAGGGGATCTAATGAAAAACTGTTTTTT. Complete variable domain (other parts from reference TRBV30 and TRBJ1-4): SQTIHQWPATLVQPVGSPLSLECTVEGTSNPNLYWYRQAAGRGLQLLFYSVGIGQISSEVPQNLSASRPQDRQFILSSKKLLLSDSGFYLCAWSAYVQTYRGSNEKLFFGSGTQLSVL.